The source of this TCR beta chain is a study of blood T cell repertoires in COVID-19. Sequencing used immunoSEQ multiplex PCR; TCRdb keeps in-frame clones, though not all of them. The data show under 400,000 clones, about 87% seen once. V lost 3 bases to trimming and J lost 6 bases, with 9 bases between them. The CDR3 length is 13 residues. Per the germline V gene, CDR1 is MDHEN and CDR2 is SYDVKM. This clonotype was obtained from a man between 40 and 49 years old in a cohort exposed to, infected with or recovered from COVID-19 (not recorded which). The rearrangement joins TRBV28 to TRBJ1-5, with D unclear. Sequenced material: PBMCs or T cells enriched from blood (not recorded which). This CDR3 reads CASSFPGFQPQHF. DNA for the CDR3: TGTGCCAGCAGTTTCCCGGGGTTTCAGCCCCAGCATTTT.